Following are 30 T cell receptor beta chains from one sample sequenced in a study of blood T cells in healthy people across ages. PCR was performed a second time for about 7 to 11 cycles using a sample-barcoded 5' primer and a J-beta primer mix. TCRdb re-called the 5' RACE reads through MiXCR, storing one row per CDR3 protein. The data contain 700,000 to 1,000,000 distinct CDR3 sequences, 40% to 50% of them seen just once; the ten biggest clones take up around 21%. The sequenced sample consisted of blood. These receptor sequences come from a man in his 60s in good health.

The sample holds a few counts of this clonotype. This chain uses TRBV3-1 with TRBJ1-2; TRBD1 agrees at 9 bases. This CDR3 has 18 amino acids. J gave up 2 bases and V 3 bases, and 13 bases lay outside the gene matches. CDR1 and CDR2 from the germline V gene are LGHDT and YNNKEL (reference sequence). In DNA, the CDR3 is TGTGCCAGCAGCCAGAATTTGGGACAGGGATCAGGGAACTATGGCTACACCTTC. This encodes CASSQNLGQGSGNYGYTF. Combining the CDR3 with reference TRBV3-1 and TRBJ1-2 gives the whole variable domain DTAVSQTPKYLVTQMGNDKSIKCEQNLGHDTMYWYKQDSKKFLKIMFSYNNKELIINETVPNRFSPKSPDKAHLNLHINSLELGDSAVYFCASSQNLGQGSGNYGYTFGSGTRLTVV.

As regards this clonotype: At one end, the junction sequence differs from germline, possibly due to a read error. V gene TRBV3-1 combines with J gene TRBJ2-1; 8 bases map to TRBD1. Per the germline V gene, CDR1 is LGHDT and CDR2 is YNNKEL (reference sequence). The CDR3 is 16 residues long. This chain's CDR3 is CVSSHTGQGAYNEQFF. The CDR3 bases are TGTGTCAGCAGCCATACAGGACAGGGTGCCTACAATGAGCAGTTCTTC.

This clonotype was seen just once. The chain recombines TRBV20-1 with TRBJ1-6; D might be TRBD1 (5 bases). V was clipped by 6 bases and J by 7 bases, with 16 bases between them. The CDR3 totals 14 residues. Germline CDR1 and CDR2: DFQATT and SNEGSKA (reference sequence). CDR3 region: CSARDAKSNSPLHF. The CDR3 DNA is TGCAGTGCAAGGGACGCCAAGTCGAATTCACCCCTCCACTTT.

The chain recombines TRBV7-2 with TRBJ2-7; 7 positions agree with TRBD1. J was trimmed by 3 bases and V by 5 bases; bases with no gene match: 4. This CDR3 contains 13 residues. Looked up from germline, CDR1 is SGHTA and CDR2 is FQGNSA. CDR3 DNA: TGTGCCAGCAGCGTAGGGGGCCTCTACGAGCAGTACTTC. Residues: CASSVGGLYEQYF.

The chain employs TRBV7-2 and TRBJ2-5; D gene ambiguous. The ends were cut back, 3 bases at V and 0 bases at J, with 11 bases in the middle. Per germline, CDR1 SGHTA and CDR2 FQGNSA. This CDR3 has 15 residues. The CDR3 here is CASSFGSLNQETQYF. The CDR3 nucleotides read TGTGCCAGCAGCTTTGGCAGCTTGAACCAAGAGACCCAGTACTTC.

The chain is built from TRBV25-1 and TRBJ1-5; D uncertain. Germline CDR1 MGHDK, CDR2 SYGVNS. CDR3 length equals 13 residues. V dropped 3 bases and J dropped 3 bases, with 6 bases sitting between them. The CDR3 is CASSENDNQPQHF. The CDR3 bases are TGTGCCAGCAGTGAGAACGACAATCAGCCCCAGCATTTT.

Worth noting for this clonotype: Relative to the germline gene, one junction end is altered; a read error may explain this. The chain recombines TRBV27 with TRBJ2-7; D gene uncertain. This CDR3 comprises 14 residues. The germline V gene has CDR1 MNHEY and CDR2 SMNVEV (reference sequence). The CDR3 DNA reads as TGTACCAGCAGTTTAAAGTGGAGCTCCTACGAGCAGTACTTC. It translates to CTSSLKWSSYEQYF.

This clonotype was seen a handful of times. V usage is TRBV10-3 and J usage is TRBJ1-1; possible D gene TRBD1, 5 bases. V was trimmed by 3 bases and J by 3 bases, leaving 8 bases between them. Germline CDR1 ENHRY, CDR2 SYGVKD. This CDR3 has 13 residues. The CDR3 region has the DNA TGTGCCATCAGTGATGAAGGGGACACTGAAGCTTTCTTT. Translation gives CAISDEGDTEAFF.

CDR3 sequence: CSARGVLSGGEVYEQYF. The CDR3 DNA reads as TGCAGTGCTAGAGGGGTGCTCTCTGGGGGGGAAGTGTACGAGCAGTACTTC. The rearrangement joins TRBV20-1 to TRBJ2-7, with 7 bases lining up with TRBD2. The J segment lost 4 bases and the V segment lost 1 base, leaving 16 bases of the junction unmatched. This CDR3 region has 17 residues. The germline V gene has CDR1 DFQATT and CDR2 SNEGSKA (reference sequence).

In its sample, this clonotype was seen many times. The chain recombines TRBV29-1 with TRBJ2-5; tentatively, D is TRBD2 (5 bases). CDR1 is SQVTM and CDR2 is ANQGSEA in the germline V gene. The CDR3 consists of 11 residues. With 5 bases removed from V and 5 bases from J, the gap between germline ends came to 9 bases. DNA for the CDR3: TGCAGCGTTAGTTCGGGGGAGACCCAGTACTTC. Translation: CSVSSGETQYF.

This clonotype was seen a handful of times. The rearrangement links TRBV28 to TRBJ2-7; 8 bases line up with TRBD1. J was trimmed by 5 bases and V by 7 bases; bases with no gene match: 7. This CDR3 has 13 residues. Germline V gene data show CDR1 as MDHEN and CDR2 as SYDVKM. The CDR3 nucleotides are TGTGCCAGCACGGACAGGGTTTCCCACGAGCAGTACTTC. Translated, it gives CASTDRVSHEQYF.

This chain connects TRBV7-9 to TRBJ2-7; D is possibly TRBD2 (5 bases). This CDR3 comprises 15 residues. The V gene's germline CDR1 is SEHNR and CDR2 FQNEAQ (reference sequence). The V and J ends lost 6 bases and 0 bases respectively, with 15 bases between them. CDR3 residues: CASSSGHGSSYEQYF. The CDR3 DNA reads as TGTGCCAGCAGTTCCGGGCATGGGAGCTCCTACGAGCAGTACTTC.

The chain combines TRBV7-9 with TRBJ1-2; D is possibly TRBD1 (5 bases). The CDR3 extends over 13 amino acids. V shed 0 bases and J shed 4 bases, with 6 bases lying between them. The germline CDR1 and CDR2 sequences are SEHNR and FQNEAQ (reference sequence). This chain's CDR3 is CASSLAQAYGYTF. The DNA for the CDR3 is TGTGCCAGCAGCTTAGCACAGGCCTATGGCTACACCTTC.

This clonotype was seen at least ten times. V gene TRBV6-2 or TRBV6-3 combines with J gene TRBJ2-3, with a weak D call TRBD2 (6 bases). Per germline, CDR1 MNHEY and CDR2 SVGEGT. The CDR3 is made up of 13 amino acids. Trimming removed 6 bases from V and 2 bases from J, with 9 bases in between. The CDR3 region is CASSRDFTDTQYF. CDR3 coding DNA: TGTGCCAGCAGCCGGGACTTCACAGATACGCAGTATTTT.

This clonotype was counted between two and nine times. V and J are TRBV9 and TRBJ2-7; tentative D call: TRBD1 (5 bases). Germline CDR1 SGDLS, CDR2 YYNGEE. The CDR3 covers 15 residues. The V gene lost 0 bases and the J gene lost 4 bases, with 14 bases spanning the gap. The CDR3 protein is CASSVASGIGYEQYF. CDR3 nucleotides: TGTGCCAGCAGCGTAGCTTCAGGGATTGGGTACGAGCAGTACTTC.

This clonotype has only a few counts. The chain carries TRBV20-1 and TRBJ2-3; TRBD2 matches 9 bases. The CDR3 spans 15 residues. V was clipped by 3 bases and J by 0 bases; unmatched bases: 4. Germline V lookup: CDR1 DFQATT, CDR2 SNEGSKA (reference sequence). The CDR3 reads CSASPTSGSTDTQYF. CDR3 DNA sequence: TGCAGTGCTAGCCCAACTAGCGGGAGCACAGATACGCAGTATTTT.

Here the CDR3 reads CASSARGQGSDEQFF. The CDR3 DNA follows: TGTGCCAGCAGCGCACGAGGACAGGGAAGCGATGAGCAGTTCTTC. V and J are TRBV9 and TRBJ2-1, with 8 bases lining up with TRBD1. The CDR3 length is 15 residues. J gave up 8 bases and V 3 bases, and 10 bases lay outside the gene matches. Per the germline V gene, CDR1 is SGDLS and CDR2 is YYNGEE.

This clonotype was found a few times. The chain joins TRBV6-5 to TRBJ2-7; D is uncertain. The CDR3 length is 14 residues. Trimming took 0 bases from V and 7 from J, leaving 13 bases between them. The germline V gene encodes CDR1 MNHEY and CDR2 SVGAGI. The CDR3 is CASSYSTSRLEQYF. CDR3 DNA sequence: TGTGCCAGCAGTTACTCGACCAGCCGCCTGGAGCAGTACTTC.

This chain uses TRBV6-5 with TRBJ2-3, with TRBD2 matching over 8 bases. V was pared by 10 bases and J by 0 bases, with 6 bases of the junction left unmatched. The CDR3 runs 14 residues. Germline assignment: CDR1 MNHEY and CDR2 SVGAGI. In DNA, the CDR3 is TGTGCCACCACGAGCGGGGGTAGCACAGATACGCAGTATTTT. Protein: CATTSGGSTDTQYF.

J is TRBJ2-6 and V is TRBV20-1; D possibly corresponds to TRBD1 (6 bases). The CDR3 sequence is 14 residues long. The germline gives CDR1 DFQATT, CDR2 SNEGSKA (reference sequence). Trimming left V 5 bases short and J 2 bases short, with 10 bases between. The CDR3 sequence: CSARGGPGANVLTF. The CDR3 nucleotides read TGCAGTGCTCGAGGGGGTCCTGGGGCCAACGTCCTGACTTTC.

This chain connects TRBV9 to TRBJ1-4; D unresolved. V shed 1 base and J shed 7 bases, with 5 bases lying between them. The CDR3 is 12 residues long. Per germline, CDR1 SGDLS and CDR2 YYNGEE. The CDR3, as DNA: TGTGCCAGCAGCGTACCAGGTGAAAAACTGTTTTTT. This codes for CASSVPGEKLFF.

The chain joins TRBV5-1 to TRBJ2-3; 11 bases are a match to TRBD2. The ends lost 3 bases at V and 4 bases at J; junction bases unmatched: 4. Germline loops: CDR1 SGHRS, CDR2 YFSETQ. The CDR3 loop spans 15 amino acids. CDR3 region: CASSSSGGKSDTQYF. As DNA, the CDR3 is TGCGCCAGCAGCTCTAGCGGGGGGAAGTCAGATACGCAGTATTTT.

The V call is TRBV20-1, the J call TRBJ1-5; perhaps TRBD1 as D (5 bases). Looked up from germline, CDR1 is DFQATT and CDR2 is SNEGSKA (reference sequence). The CDR3 is made up of 14 amino acids. Trimming removed 5 bases from V and 4 bases from J, with 15 bases in between. CDR3 coding DNA: TGCAGTGCTGCCGGGACGAGTAGGAATCAGCCCCAGCATTTT. As protein: CSAAGTSRNQPQHF.

The CDR3 is CAISGQGQGDGYTF. For the CDR3, the DNA is TGTGCCATCAGCGGACAGGGACAAGGAGATGGCTACACCTTC. This chain joins TRBV10-3 and TRBJ1-2, with 8 bases identical to TRBD1. Looked up from germline, CDR1 is ENHRY and CDR2 is SYGVKD. This CDR3 has 14 residues. V lost 6 bases to trimming and J lost 6 bases; unmatched junction nucleotides: 9.

The V and J genes are TRBV9 and TRBJ2-6; D gene uncertain. The CDR3 runs to 17 residues. V dropped 4 bases and J dropped 4 bases, with 18 bases sitting between them. Per germline, CDR1 SGDLS and CDR2 YYNGEE. This CDR3 reads CASSPNSLQAGANVLTF. In DNA form, the CDR3 reads TGTGCCAGCAGCCCCAACAGTCTGCAGGCCGGGGCCAACGTCCTGACTTTC.

This clonotype was picked up a small number of times. The chain couples TRBV7-2 to TRBJ1-1; 9 nucleotides align to TRBD1. V was pared by 3 bases and J by 6 bases, with 17 bases of the junction left unmatched. CDR1 is SGHTA, CDR2 FQGNSA, per germline. The CDR3 spans 18 residues. The CDR3 region has the DNA TGTGCCAGCAGCTTCCTGTCCGGGACAGGGATGTCGAAGGCTGAAGCTTTCTTT. This sequence encodes CASSFLSGTGMSKAEAFF.

The chain joins TRBV30 to TRBJ2-2; D is unclear. This CDR3 region has 13 residues. The germline V and J ends were trimmed by 2 bases and 4 bases, with 8 bases remaining between them. CDR1 and CDR2 (germline): GTSNPN, SVGIG (reference sequence). The CDR3 nucleotides read TGTGCCTGGAGTTACGGCGGCACCGGGGAGCTGTTTTTT. Its protein is CAWSYGGTGELFF.

J is TRBJ1-2 and V is TRBV6-2 or TRBV6-3, with 10 bases matching TRBD1. This CDR3 region has 14 residues. Trimming at V came to 4 bases and at J to 5 bases, leaving 4 bases not matched to a gene. Germline CDR1 MNHEY, CDR2 SVGEGT. DNA of the CDR3: TGTGCCAGCAGTTTTGGACAGGGGGAATATGGCTACACCTTC. Translated, it gives CASSFGQGEYGYTF.

This clonotype was seen a handful of times. V is TRBV11-2 and J is TRBJ2-5; D remains ambiguous. The V end was cut by 0 bases, the J end by 5 bases, with 13 bases between. Germline V gene data show CDR1 as SGHAT and CDR2 as FQNNGV. The CDR3 length is 15 residues. The chain's CDR3 is CASSLDRLPGETQYF. The CDR3 region has the DNA TGTGCCAGCAGCTTAGATAGGCTGCCCGGGGAGACCCAGTACTTC.

The CDR3 nucleotides are TGTGCCAGCAGCGTAGGGACAGGGATAAACAATGAGCAGTTCTTC. Amino acids: CASSVGTGINNEQFF. V is TRBV9 and J is TRBJ2-1; TRBD1 matches 8 bases. Germline assignment: CDR1 SGDLS and CDR2 YYNGEE. This CDR3 is built from 15 residues. V shed 0 bases, J shed 5 bases, and the junction held 4 bases outside the gene matches. The entire variable domain, with the rest obtained from reference TRBV9 and TRBJ2-1, is as follows: DSGVTQTPKHLITATGQRVTLRCSPRSGDLSVYWYQQSLDQGLQFLIQYYNGEERAKGNILERFSAQQFPDLHSELNLSSLELGDSALYFCASSVGTGINNEQFFGPGTRLTVL.